Reported below is one T cell receptor (beta chain). What it recognizes is unknown. Produced via immunoSEQ multiplex PCR; TCRdb's table is partial and in-frame only. The sample contains 13,000 to 15,000 clones, 55% to 80% of which appear only once. CDR1 MNHNS and CDR2 SASEGT come from the germline V gene. The CDR3 loop spans 14 amino acids. V trimming: 6 bases; J trimming: 7 bases; junction bases outside the gene matches: 10. The data belong to a study of radiotherapy plus CTLA-4 blockade in lung cancer. On the study more broadly: In roughly 19% of patients, objective responses were seen; roughly 30% had disease control.

Findings and caveats of the study: Clones of tumor-derived TCRs expanded in blood after radiotherapy plus ipilimumab. Reports state that early shifts in blood T cell clones, with interferon-beta, best predicted response.

The specimen was peripheral blood, collected from a patient treated with radiotherapy plus ipilimumab. The V call is TRBV6-1, the J call TRBJ1-2; the match to TRBD1 covers 8 bases. The source of this sequence is a human donor with non-small cell lung cancer whose response to radiotherapy plus ipilimumab could not be evaluated. CDR3 sequence (DNA): TGTGCCAGCAGCTCTCCCGGACAGGGTTCTGGCTACACCTTC. Its protein product is CASSSPGQGSGYTF.